This TCR beta chain was sequenced in a study of breast tumors, draining lymph nodes, adjacent tissues. Study-level results: Compared with lymph nodes, tumors were less diverse; compared with nontumor tissue, more. The lymph node origin of tumor T cells was framed as consistent with a hypothesis, not demonstrated. Tumor and nontumor repertoires were significantly more similar in luminal-like than in basal-like breast cancer.

Germline CDR1 and CDR2: SGHRS and YFSETQ. The CDR3 is 15 residues long. As regards this clonotype: The antigen is undetermined. A much larger clone lies a single base off, so this may be a read error. The CDR3 does not end in the conserved phenylalanine or tryptophan, so this is likely a read error.

TCRdb processed the multiplex PCR reads anew with MiXCR; each CDR3 protein has one entry. In the table there are more than 50,000 distinct CDR3 sequences, around 45% of which are singletons. The TCR sequence derives from a female donor with breast cancer. Some clones in this sample may be carry-over from other donors' samples. The chain links TRBV5-1 to TRBJ2-4, with 7 bases matching TRBD1. Input material: breast tumor tissue. DNA of the CDR3: TGTGCCAGCAGCGTAGCCTTACAGGGGCCCGGGGTTCAGTACGTC. Its protein is CASSVALQGPGVQYV.